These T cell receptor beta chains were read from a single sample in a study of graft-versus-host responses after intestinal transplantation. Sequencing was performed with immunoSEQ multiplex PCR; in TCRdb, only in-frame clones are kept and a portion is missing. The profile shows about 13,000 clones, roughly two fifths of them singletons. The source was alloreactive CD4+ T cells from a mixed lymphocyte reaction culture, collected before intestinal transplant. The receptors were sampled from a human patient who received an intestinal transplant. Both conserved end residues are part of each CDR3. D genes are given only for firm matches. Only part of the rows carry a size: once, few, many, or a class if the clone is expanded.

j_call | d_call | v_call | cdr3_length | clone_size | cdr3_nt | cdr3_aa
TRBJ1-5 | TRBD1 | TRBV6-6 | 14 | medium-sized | TGTGCCACCCAAGGACAGGGCAGCAATCAGCCCCAGCATTTT | CATQGQGSNQPQHF
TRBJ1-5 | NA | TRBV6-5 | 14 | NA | TGTGCCAGCAGTTATAAGGGGGGGTATCAGCCCCAGCATTTT | CASSYKGGYQPQHF
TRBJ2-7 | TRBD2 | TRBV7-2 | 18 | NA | TGTGCCAGCAGCTTAGTCCCCGGGACTAGCGGGGGGAACTACGAGCAGTACTTC | CASSLVPGTSGGNYEQYF
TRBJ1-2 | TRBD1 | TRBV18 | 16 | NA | TGTGCCAGCTCACCAATGACAGGGGGCGTTAACTATGGCTACACCTTC | CASSPMTGGVNYGYTF
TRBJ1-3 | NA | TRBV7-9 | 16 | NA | TGTGCCAGCAGCCAAAAAGGGCGGGGGACTGGAAACACCATATATTTT | CASSQKGRGTGNTIYF
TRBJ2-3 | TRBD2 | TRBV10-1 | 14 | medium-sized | TGCGCCAGCAGCTTAGCGGGGGCCACAGATACGCAGTATTTT | CASSLAGATDTQYF
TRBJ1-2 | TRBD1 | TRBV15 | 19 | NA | TGTGCCACCAGCAGAGATCAGATCCGCAGGGGGTCGGCTTACTATGGCTACACCTTC | CATSRDQIRRGSAYYGYTF
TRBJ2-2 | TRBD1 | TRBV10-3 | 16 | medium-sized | TGTGCCATCAGTTTGGACAGGGGAGGGAGGACCGGGGAGCTGTTTTTT | CAISLDRGGRTGELFF
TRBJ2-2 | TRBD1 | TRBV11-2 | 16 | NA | TGTGCCAGCATCCGAAAGGACAGGGAGAACACCGGGGAGCTGTTTTTT | CASIRKDRENTGELFF
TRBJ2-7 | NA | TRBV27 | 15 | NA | TGTGCCAGCAGTTTAGTTGGGGGCGGCTACTACGAGCAGTACTTC | CASSLVGGGYYEQYF
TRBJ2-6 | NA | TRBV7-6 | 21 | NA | TGTGCCAGCAGCTTTATTGGAGGTGGCACGGGGGAAGCCTCTGGGGCCAACGTCCTGACTTTC | CASSFIGGGTGEASGANVLTF
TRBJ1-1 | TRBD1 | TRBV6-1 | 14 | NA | TGTGCCAGCAGATTTCTGGGACAGGGGGCGGCCGCTTTCTTT | CASRFLGQGAAAFF
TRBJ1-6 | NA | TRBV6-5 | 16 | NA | TGTGCCAGCAGTTTTACTCCTAGCTCCTATAATTCACCCCTCCACTTT | CASSFTPSSYNSPLHF
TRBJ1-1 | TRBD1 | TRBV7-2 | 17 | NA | TGTGCCAGCAGCTTAACGGGGAATCAGGGGGGTTACACTGAAGCTTTCTTT | CASSLTGNQGGYTEAFF
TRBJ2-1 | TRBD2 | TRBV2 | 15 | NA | TGTGCCAGCAGGAGGACTAGCGGGGGGGTTTCGGGGCAGTTCTTC | CASRRTSGGVSGQFF
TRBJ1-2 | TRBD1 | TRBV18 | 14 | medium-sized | TGTGCCAGCTCACCAGGACAGGGGGCGGGAGGCTACACCTTC | CASSPGQGAGGYTF
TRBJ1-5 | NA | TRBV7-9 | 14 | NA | TGTGCCAGCAGCTTAGTCCCCGGGAGGGGCCCCCAGCATTTT | CASSLVPGRGPQHF
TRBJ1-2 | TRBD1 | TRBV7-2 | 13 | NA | TGTGCCAGCAGCCCGGACAGGGTAGGCGGCTACACCTTC | CASSPDRVGGYTF
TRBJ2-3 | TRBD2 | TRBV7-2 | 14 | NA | TGTGCCAGCAGCTGGGTAGCGGGGGGCGATACGCAGTATTTT | CASSWVAGGDTQYF
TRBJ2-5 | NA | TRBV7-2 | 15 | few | TGTGCCAGCACCCCATCGAGGGGGGGTAAAGAGACCCAGTACTTC | CASTPSRGGKETQYF
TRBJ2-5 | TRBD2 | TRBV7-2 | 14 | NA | TGTGCCAGCAGCTTTAGCGGGGGAGGAGAGACCCAGTACTTC | CASSFSGGGETQYF
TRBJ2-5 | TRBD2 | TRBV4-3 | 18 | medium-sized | TGCGCCAGCAGCCAAGATCGAACTAGCGGGGGGCCAAGGGAGACCCAGTACTTC | CASSQDRTSGGPRETQYF
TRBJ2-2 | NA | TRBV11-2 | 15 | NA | TGTGCCAGCAGCTTAGGACAGGTGAACACCGGGGAGCTGTTTTTT | CASSLGQVNTGELFF
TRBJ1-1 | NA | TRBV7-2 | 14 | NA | TGTGCCAGCAGCTTATCGGGGGTGAACACTGAAGCTTTCTTT | CASSLSGVNTEAFF
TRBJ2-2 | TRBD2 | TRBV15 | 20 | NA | TGTGCCACCAGTCGGACTATTGGACAACTAACACCGGGAGGATCCGGGGAGCTGTTTTTT | CATSRTIGQLTPGGSGELFF
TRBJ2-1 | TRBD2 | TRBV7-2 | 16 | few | TGTGCCAGCAGCTTAGCGCTGGGACTAGCGGGCCATGAGCAGTTCTTC | CASSLALGLAGHEQFF
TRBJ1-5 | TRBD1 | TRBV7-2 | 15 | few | TGTGCCAGCAGCCTACAGGGGATCCGCAATCAGCCCCAGCATTTT | CASSLQGIRNQPQHF
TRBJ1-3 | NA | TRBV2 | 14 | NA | TGTGCCAGCAGTTCCTCAGGGGCAGGAAACACCATATATTTT | CASSSSGAGNTIYF
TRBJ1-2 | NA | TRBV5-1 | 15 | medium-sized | TGCGCCAGCACCCAAAGCGACAGGCTAGGCATTGGCTACACCTTC | CASTQSDRLGIGYTF
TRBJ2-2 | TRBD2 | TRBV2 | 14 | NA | TGTGCCAGCAGTCCCGGGGGGATCGGCGGGGAGCTGTTTTTT | CASSPGGIGGELFF
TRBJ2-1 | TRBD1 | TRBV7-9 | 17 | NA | TGTGCCAGCAGCTTAATCAGGGGGCCGCGCTCCTACAATGAGCAGTTCTTC | CASSLIRGPRSYNEQFF
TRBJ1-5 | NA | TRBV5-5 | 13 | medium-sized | TGTGCCAGCAGCCAAGATACAGGGCAGCCCCAGCATTTT | CASSQDTGQPQHF
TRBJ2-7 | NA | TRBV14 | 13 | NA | TGTGCCAGCAGCCAAGTGTCAGTAACTAAGCAGTACTTC | CASSQVSVTKQYF
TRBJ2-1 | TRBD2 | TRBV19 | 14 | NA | TGTGCCAGTAGTAGGGCGCGGGGGGACAATGAGCAGTTCTTC | CASSRARGDNEQFF
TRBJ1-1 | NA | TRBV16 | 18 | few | TGTGCCAGCAGCCCTGCCCCGGCAGGGGCGGTCCTGAACACTGAAGCTTTCTTT | CASSPAPAGAVLNTEAFF
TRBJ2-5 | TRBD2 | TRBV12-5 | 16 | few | TGTGCTAGTGGTTTGCACAGGACTAGCGGGGCTGAGACCCAGTACTTC | CASGLHRTSGAETQYF
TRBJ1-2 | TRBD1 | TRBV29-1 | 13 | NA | TGCAGCGTTGAGGGGCAGGGGGCAGGAGGCTACACCTTC | CSVEGQGAGGYTF
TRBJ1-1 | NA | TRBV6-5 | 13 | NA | TGTGCCAGCTATTCGACAGGACCTCCGGCGGCTTTCTTT | CASYSTGPPAAFF
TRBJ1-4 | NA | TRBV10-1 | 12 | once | TGCGCCAGCATTCACGGGAGGGAAAAACTGTTTTTT | CASIHGREKLFF
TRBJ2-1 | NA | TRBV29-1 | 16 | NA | TGCAGCGTTGAAGATGGATCCCTCCGAGGGATAAATGAGCAGTTCTTC | CSVEDGSLRGINEQFF
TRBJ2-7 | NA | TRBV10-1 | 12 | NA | TGCGCCAGCAGTGAGCGGGGGTACGAGCAGTACTTC | CASSERGYEQYF
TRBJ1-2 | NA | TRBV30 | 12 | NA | TGTGCCTGGAGTGTCCCGGCGGGTGGCTACACCTTC | CAWSVPAGGYTF
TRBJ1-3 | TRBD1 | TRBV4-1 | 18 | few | TGCGCCAGCAGCCAAGACGAACGAGTCAGGGGGCTGGGAAACACCATATATTTT | CASSQDERVRGLGNTIYF
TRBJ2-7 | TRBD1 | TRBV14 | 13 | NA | TGTGCCAGCAGCCCGGGACAGGGTTACGAGCAGTACTTC | CASSPGQGYEQYF
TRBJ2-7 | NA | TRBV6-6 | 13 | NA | TGTGCCAGCACCGAACGGACTAACTACGAGCAGTACTTC | CASTERTNYEQYF
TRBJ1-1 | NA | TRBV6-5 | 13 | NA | TGTGCCAGCAGTTACGACACAGAATATGAAGCTTTCTTT | CASSYDTEYEAFF
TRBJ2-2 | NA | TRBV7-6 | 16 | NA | TGTGCCAGCAGCTTAGTGGCGGGGGCTAACACCGGGGAGCTGTTTTTT | CASSLVAGANTGELFF
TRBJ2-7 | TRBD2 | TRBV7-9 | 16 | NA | TGTGCCAGCAGTGGGACTAGCGGGGGGGCTCCCTACGAGCAGTACTTC | CASSGTSGGAPYEQYF
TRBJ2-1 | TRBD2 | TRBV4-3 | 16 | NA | TGCGCCAGCAGCCAAGATCCCCTAGCGGGGGGGAATGAGCAGTTCTTC | CASSQDPLAGGNEQFF
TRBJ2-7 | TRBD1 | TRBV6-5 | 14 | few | TGTGCCAGCACCTCCGGGACAGGGGTCTACGAGCAGTACTTC | CASTSGTGVYEQYF
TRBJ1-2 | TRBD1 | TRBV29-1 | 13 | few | TGCAGCGTTGTCCGACAGGGGGTGGAGGGCTACACCTTC | CSVVRQGVEGYTF
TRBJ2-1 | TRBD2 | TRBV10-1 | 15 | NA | TGCGCCAGCAGTGAAAGACTAGCGGATTACAATGAGCAGTTCTTC | CASSERLADYNEQFF
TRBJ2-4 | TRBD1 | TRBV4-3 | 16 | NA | TGCGCCAGCAGCCCGGGACAGGCGGGGGCCAAAAACATTCAGTACTTC | CASSPGQAGAKNIQYF